This entry lists 20 T cell receptor beta chains sequenced from one sample in a study of blood T cell repertoires in COVID-19. Generated by immunoSEQ multiplex PCR, the TCRdb table keeps only in-frame clones and is missing some. The table has around 100,000 clones, approximately 80% seen once. Material for sequencing was peripheral blood. Receptors originate from a woman in her 70s with acute or convalescent COVID-19.

The chain has TRBV12-3 or TRBV12-4 and TRBJ2-3; D may be TRBD1 (7 bases). V was cut by 4 bases and J by 8 bases, with 10 bases left in between. The CDR3 consists of 12 residues. The CDR3 reads CASSSQGGTQYF. Here the CDR3 DNA reads TGTGCCAGCAGTTCCCAGGGGGGTACGCAGTATTTT.

CDR3 in amino acids: CAISHHDRGPSNQPQHF. The CDR3 nucleotides read TGTGCCATCAGTCACCACGACAGGGGGCCGAGCAATCAGCCCCAGCATTTT. This chain connects TRBV10-3 to TRBJ1-5, with 10 bases that match TRBD1. CDR1 and CDR2 from the germline V gene are ENHRY and SYGVKD. CDR3 length equals 17 residues. The V segment lost 5 bases and the J segment 1 base; nucleotides outside the gene matches: 8.

The chain joins TRBV11-3 to TRBJ2-1; D is ambiguous. CDR3 length: 15 amino acids. Trimming pared 1 base from V and 6 bases from J, leaving 13 bases between. Germline CDR1 and CDR2: SGHNT and YENEEA. The CDR3 DNA is TGTGCCAGCAGCTTAGGCCCTCCTTCTAGCAATGAGCAGTTCTTC. This encodes CASSLGPPSSNEQFF. Using reference TRBV11-3 and TRBJ2-1 for the parts outside the CDR3, the full variable domain is EAGVVQSPRYKIIEKKQPVAFWCNPISGHNTLYWYLQNLGQGPELLIRYENEEAVDDSQLPKDRFSAERLKGVDSTLKIQPAELGDSAVYLCASSLGPPSSNEQFFGPGTRLTVL.

The V and J genes are TRBV9 and TRBJ2-3; possible D gene TRBD1, 5 bases. Germline V gene sequence: CDR1 SGDLS, CDR2 YYNGEE. V was cut by 2 bases and J by 0 bases, with 7 bases left in between. The CDR3 extends over 14 amino acids. The CDR3 DNA follows: TGTGCCAGCAGCGTGGGGCCTAGCACAGATACGCAGTATTTT. Translation gives CASSVGPSTDTQYF.

The CDR3 reads CASSPYREVEAFF. The CDR3 bases are TGTGCCAGCTCGCCCTACAGGGAAGTAGAAGCTTTCTTT. This chain joins TRBV18 and TRBJ1-1, with TRBD1 as a possible D gene (6 bases). The CDR3 has 13 residues. Germline V gene lookup returns CDR1 KGHSH and CDR2 LQKENI. Trimming stripped 6 bases from V and 8 bases from J, with 16 bases between.

This chain uses TRBV5-5 with TRBJ1-4; TRBD1 matches 9 bases. Trimming at V came to 4 bases and at J to 8 bases, leaving 9 bases not matched to a gene. CDR3 size: 15 residues. CDR1 is SGHKS and CDR2 is YYEKEE in the germline V gene (reference sequence). The CDR3, as DNA: TGTGCCAGCAGCCGCAATACAGGGGGCGAGGAAAAACTGTTTTTT. Encoded protein: CASSRNTGGEEKLFF. The variable domain in full, completed from reference TRBV5-5 and TRBJ1-4, reads DAGVTQSPTHLIKTRGQQVTLRCSPISGHKSVSWYQQVLGQGPQFIFQYYEKEERGRGNFPDRFSARQFPNYSSELNVNALLLGDSALYLCASSRNTGGEEKLFFGSGTQLSVL.

The chain recombines TRBV5-5 with TRBJ1-2; no clear D. Looked up from germline, CDR1 is SGHKS and CDR2 is YYEKEE (reference sequence). The V and J ends lost 0 bases and 0 bases respectively, with 12 bases between them. CDR3 length equals 16 residues. CDR3 sequence reads: CASSLGEVQANYGYTF. CDR3 coding DNA: TGTGCCAGCAGCTTGGGGGAGGTTCAAGCTAACTATGGCTACACCTTC.

The chain carries TRBV7-9 and TRBJ1-2, with D tentatively TRBD1 (5 bases). This CDR3 has 16 amino acids. The ends were cut back, 6 bases at V and 2 bases at J, with 19 bases in the middle. From germline, CDR1 is SEHNR and CDR2 FQNEAQ (reference sequence). CDR3 in DNA: TGTGCCAGCAGTACCACGAGCGGGGCACCCAACTATGGCTACACCTTC. It encodes CASSTTSGAPNYGYTF.

The chain couples TRBV18 to TRBJ2-7; the match to TRBD1 covers 9 bases. The V gene's germline CDR1 is KGHSH and CDR2 LQKENI. Trimming took 5 bases from V and 0 from J; bases not matched to a gene: 14. The CDR3 has 18 amino acids. The CDR3 region has the DNA TGTGCCAGCTCAAAAGAACTCCCCGGGACAGGGAGCTCCTACGAGCAGTACTTC. It yields the protein CASSKELPGTGSSYEQYF. The full variable domain, rest sourced from reference TRBV18 and TRBJ2-7, is NAGVMQNPRHLVRRRGQEARLRCSPMKGHSHVYWYRQLPEEGLKFMVYLQKENIIDESGMPKERFSAEFPKEGPSILRIQQVVRGDSAAYFCASSKELPGTGSSYEQYFGPGTRLTVT.

The rearrangement uses TRBV4-1 and TRBJ2-1; 13 bases map to TRBD2. Losses at the gene ends were 0 bases for V and 8 bases for J; bases not matched to a gene: 1. Germline V lookup: CDR1 MGHRA, CDR2 YSYEKL. The CDR3 consists of 15 residues. The CDR3 DNA reads as TGCGCCAGCAGCCAAGATGGACTAGCGGGGGATGAGCAGTTCTTC. Translating gives CASSQDGLAGDEQFF.

This clone was counted once. The gene calls are TRBV4-3 and TRBJ1-2, with D uncertain. V was cut by 4 bases and J by 4 bases, with 13 bases left in between. The CDR3 consists of 14 residues. CDR1 is LGHNA, CDR2 YSLEER, per germline. CDR3 sequence reads: CASSPPSGSYGYTF. In nucleotides, the CDR3 is TGCGCCAGCAGCCCCCCCAGTGGCAGCTATGGCTACACCTTC.

V usage is TRBV2 and J usage is TRBJ2-7; 8 bases fit TRBD1. The CDR3 length is 13 residues. Unmatched junction bases numbered 10, after V lost 8 bases and J lost 7 bases. CDR1 and CDR2 (germline): SNHLY, FYNNEI. CDR3 bases: TGTGCCAGCGGGGTGACAGGGGAAGGGGAGCAGTACGTC. Translation: CASGVTGEGEQYV.

This clone was recorded a few times. CDR3 sequence (DNA): TGTGCCAGCAGCCCTCCGGGACAGGCCCCTGAAGCTTTCTTT. It specifies CASSPPGQAPEAFF. The chain carries TRBV7-9 and TRBJ1-1; TRBD1 agrees at 8 bases. Germline CDR1 and CDR2: SEHNR and FQNEAQ (reference sequence). Trimming at V came to 5 bases and at J to 6 bases, leaving 8 bases not matched to a gene. The length of the CDR3 is 14 residues.

The gene calls are TRBV5-1 and TRBJ1-3; D gene uncertain. The V gene's germline CDR1 is SGHRS and CDR2 YFSETQ. V was trimmed by 0 bases and J by 3 bases, leaving 4 bases between them. This CDR3 is 13 amino acids long. The CDR3 loop reads CASSLAGGNTIYF. The CDR3 bases are TGCGCCAGCAGCTTGGCCGGTGGAAACACCATATATTTT.

This chain joins TRBV29-1 and TRBJ1-3; no clear D. Germline assignment: CDR1 SQVTM and CDR2 ANQGSEA. This CDR3 is 13 amino acids long. The ends were cut back, 5 bases at V and 4 bases at J, with 12 bases in the middle. The CDR3 here is CSVPARGGNTIYF. The CDR3 nucleotides read TGCAGCGTTCCAGCCCGAGGAGGAAACACCATATATTTT.

The rearrangement links TRBV14 to TRBJ1-2; D might be TRBD1 (6 bases). The germline V and J ends were trimmed by 4 bases and 4 bases, with 13 bases remaining between them. The CDR3 totals 14 residues. Looked up from germline, CDR1 is SGHDN and CDR2 is FVKESK. CDR3 sequence reads: CASSLLRGTYGYTF. In nucleotides, the CDR3 is TGTGCCAGCAGCCTCCTCAGGGGCACCTATGGCTACACCTTC.

This clone was counted only a few times. V is TRBV24-1 and J is TRBJ2-1, with 7 bases lining up with TRBD2. The CDR3 has 13 amino acids. V lost 3 bases, J lost 9 bases, and 4 bases stayed unmatched. Germline-derived CDR1 and CDR2 are KGHDR and SFDVKD. The CDR3 loop reads CATSDPPGGEQFF. The CDR3 nucleotides read TGTGCCACCAGTGATCCCCCGGGAGGTGAGCAGTTCTTC.

This clone has more than one count but fewer than ten. The V call is TRBV19, the J call TRBJ1-2, with a weak D call TRBD1 (5 bases). Trimming cost V 4 bases and J 2 bases, with 14 bases left between them. This CDR3 spans 15 amino acids. Germline CDR1 LNHDA, CDR2 SQIVND (reference sequence). In DNA form, the CDR3 reads TGTGCCAGTAGTAAAGAGGGACTGACGAACTATGGCTACACCTTC. Translated, it gives CASSKEGLTNYGYTF.

The gene calls are TRBV19 and TRBJ2-5; 9 nucleotides match TRBD2. Trimming removed 5 bases from V and 2 bases from J; junction bases left unmatched: 6. Looked up from germline, CDR1 is LNHDA and CDR2 is SQIVND (reference sequence). The CDR3 is 15 residues long. CDR3 protein: CASSLAGELQETQYF. As DNA, the CDR3 is TGTGCCAGTAGTTTAGCGGGGGAACTACAAGAGACCCAGTACTTC.

The chain recombines TRBV21-1 with TRBJ2-2; whether TRBD2, the table's D call, matches the DNA was not checked. TRBV21-1 is labeled a pseudogene. The CDR3 loop spans 17 amino acids. In DNA, the CDR3 is TGTGCCAGCAGCAATGAAGGTTGGCGGGGGAATCACGGGGAGCTGTTTTTT. This codes for CASSNEGWRGNHGELFF.